The source of this T cell receptor beta chain is a study of T cell repertoires in cytomegalovirus infection. The overall study: CMV infection together with matching HLA type was indicated by public TCR beta signatures.

A single record per CDR3 protein comes from TCRdb applying MiXCR to the reads. The sample contains some 940,000 distinct CDR3 sequences, 25% to 40% of which appear only once. Regarding this clonotype: The antigen is not known.

This TCR was recovered from a human donor in good health (CMV status not recorded). Some clones in this sample may be carry-over from other donors' samples. This specimen consisted of cultured CD8+ T cells from PBMCs, obtained from culture after CMV antigen stimulation.

The CDR3 is CASSETYLDGDTQYF. The DNA for the CDR3 is TGTGCCAGCAGTGAAACGTATCTAGATGGAGATACGCAGTATTTT. The chain carries TRBV2 and TRBJ2-3; D call uncertain. The CDR3 length is 15 residues. The V and J ends lost 2 bases and 5 bases respectively, with 14 bases between them. Germline CDR1 SNHLY, CDR2 FYNNEI.